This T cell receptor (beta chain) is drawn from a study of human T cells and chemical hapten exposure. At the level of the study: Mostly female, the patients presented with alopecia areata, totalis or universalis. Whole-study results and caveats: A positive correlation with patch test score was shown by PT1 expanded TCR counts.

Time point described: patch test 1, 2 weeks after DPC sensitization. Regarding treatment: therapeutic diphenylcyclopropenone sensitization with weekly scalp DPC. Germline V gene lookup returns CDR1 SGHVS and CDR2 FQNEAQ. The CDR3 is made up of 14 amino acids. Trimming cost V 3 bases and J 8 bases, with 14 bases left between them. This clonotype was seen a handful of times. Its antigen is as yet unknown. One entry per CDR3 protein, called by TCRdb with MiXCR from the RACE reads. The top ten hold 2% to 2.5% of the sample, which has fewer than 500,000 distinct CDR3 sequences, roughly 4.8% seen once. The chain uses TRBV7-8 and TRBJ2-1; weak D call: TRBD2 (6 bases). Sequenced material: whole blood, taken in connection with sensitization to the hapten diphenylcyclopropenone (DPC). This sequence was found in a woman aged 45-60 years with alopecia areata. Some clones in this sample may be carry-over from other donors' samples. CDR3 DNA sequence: TGTGCCAGCAGCTTGGTGGGGCCGGGAGATGAGCAGTTCTTC. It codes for CASSLVGPGDEQFF.